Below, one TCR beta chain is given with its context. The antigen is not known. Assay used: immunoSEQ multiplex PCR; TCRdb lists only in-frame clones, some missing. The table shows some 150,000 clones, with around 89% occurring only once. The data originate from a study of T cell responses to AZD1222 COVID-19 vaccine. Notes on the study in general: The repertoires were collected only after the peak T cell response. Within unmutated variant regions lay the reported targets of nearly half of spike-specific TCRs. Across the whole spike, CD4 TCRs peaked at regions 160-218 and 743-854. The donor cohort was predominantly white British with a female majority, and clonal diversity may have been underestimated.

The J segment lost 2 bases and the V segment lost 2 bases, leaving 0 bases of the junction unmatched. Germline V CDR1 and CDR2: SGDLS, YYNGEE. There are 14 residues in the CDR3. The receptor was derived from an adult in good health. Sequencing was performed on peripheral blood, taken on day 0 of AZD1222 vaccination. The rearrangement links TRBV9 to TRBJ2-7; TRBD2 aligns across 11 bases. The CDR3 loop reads CASSVTSGTYEQYF. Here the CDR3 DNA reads TGTGCCAGCAGCGTGACTAGCGGGACCTACGAGCAGTACTTC.